The 3 T cell receptor beta chains given below trace back to one sample, sequenced in a study of post-analysis software for immune sequencing data. TCR beta cDNA libraries included unique molecular identifiers. MiXCR, run by TCRdb on the PCR reads, gives a single entry per CDR3 protein. The sample contains about 810,000 distinct CDR3 sequences, 53% of which appear only once. Broader study findings: Compared with controls, patients had more of 4 to 6 TRBV segments, including TRBV5-6, TRBV5-1 and TRBV20-1.

These TCRs are of unknown antigen specificity. Sequencing was performed on blood. These receptors came from a girl between 5 and 17 years old with multiple sclerosis.

The chain is built from TRBV3-1 and TRBJ1-5; D is perhaps TRBD1 (5 bases). Germline-derived CDR1 and CDR2 are LGHDT and YNNKEL (reference sequence). This CDR3 comprises 16 residues. V was pared by 2 bases and J by 3 bases, with 14 bases between. CDR3 DNA sequence: TGTGCCAGCAGCCAATTGGGTCCAGGGAACAATCAGCCCCAGCATTTT. Encoded protein: CASSQLGPGNNQPQHF. The full variable domain, completed using reference TRBV3-1 and TRBJ1-5, is DTAVSQTPKYLVTQMGNDKSIKCEQNLGHDTMYWYKQDSKKFLKIMFSYNNKELIINETVPNRFSPKSPDKAHLNLHINSLELGDSAVYFCASSQLGPGNNQPQHFGDGTRLSIL.

The genes are TRBV29-1 and TRBJ1-5; TRBD1 is a possible D gene (6 bases). The CDR3 is 13 amino acids. V was pared by 6 bases and J by 2 bases, with 11 bases between. Germline loops: CDR1 SQVTM, CDR2 ANQGSEA. The CDR3 sequence: CSVGNRGNQPQHF. In DNA, the CDR3 is TGCAGCGTAGGTAACAGGGGCAATCAGCCCCAGCATTTT. The full variable domain, its missing parts supplied by reference TRBV29-1 and TRBJ1-5, is SAVISQKPSRDICQRGTSLTIQCQVDSQVTMMFWYRQQPGQSLTLIATANQGSEATYESGFVIDKFPISRPNLTFSTLTVSNMSPEDSSIYLCSVGNRGNQPQHFGDGTRLSIL.

This clonotype was seen only a few times. The chain recombines TRBV19 with TRBJ2-1, with 9 bases identical to TRBD2. Germline CDR1 reads LNHDA; CDR2 reads SQIVND (reference sequence). CDR3 size: 16 residues. J lost 3 bases, V lost 2 bases, and 5 bases had no gene match. The CDR3 sequence is CASSISSGIIYNEQFF. CDR3 nucleotides: TGTGCCAGTAGTATATCTAGCGGGATCATCTACAATGAGCAGTTCTTC.